The 16 T cell receptor beta chains below were found in one sample sequenced in a study of T cells in women clearing cervical HPV infection. This table comes from immunoSEQ multiplex PCR, and its TCRdb copy is limited to in-frame clones, with some not included. The specimen's table records fewer than 35,000 clones. The sequencing input was blood buffy coat. The origin of the receptors is a woman aged 18-70 years with a cervical HPV16 infection that either progressed to CIN3+ or cleared (not recorded which).

A remark on this clone: The CDR3 goes on 3 residues after the read ends, and that part is filled in from the germline J gene. V and J are TRBV6-2 or TRBV6-3 and TRBJ2-3, with 10 bases that match TRBD2. The CDR3 is made up of 14 amino acids. Germline V gene data show CDR1 as MNHEY and CDR2 as SVGEGT. The DNA read from the CDR3 is TGTGCCAGCAGGTATCGCCGAGCGGGAGGGCCG. This encodes CASRYRRAGGP. The whole CDR3 is CASRYRRAGGPQYF.

On this clone: The read comes to an end 3 residues before the CDR3 does, leaving the germline J gene to fill in the end. The rearrangement uses TRBV5-1 and TRBJ2-7; 7 bases match TRBD2. CDR3 length equals 14 residues. Germline V gives CDR1 SGHRS, CDR2 YFSETQ. J lost 3 bases, V lost 4 bases, and 7 bases had no gene match. CDR3: CASSTSGTNYEQYF. The CDR3 DNA, read in part, is TGCGCCAGCAGCACATCCGGGACTAACTACGAG.

In regard to this clone: The sequenced fragment ends 3 residues before the CDR3 boundary, so the rest is inferred from the germline J gene. This sequence joins TRBV6-2 or TRBV6-3 and TRBJ1-1; D might be TRBD1 (5 bases). This CDR3 is built from 15 residues. Trimming removed 5 bases at V and 0 bases at J, with 13 bases between. Germline V gene lookup returns CDR1 MNHEY and CDR2 SVGEGT. CDR3 DNA (partial): TGTGCCAGCAGTCTCAAGGGGCCCATGAACACTGAA. It codes for CASSLKGPMNTE. The full CDR3 protein reads CASSLKGPMNTEAFF.

Concerning this clone: The CDR3 is cut off 3 residues early in the read; its end comes from the germline J gene. V usage is TRBV5-1 and J usage is TRBJ2-3; TRBD1 aligns across 8 bases. V dropped 4 bases and J dropped 2; count of bases not matched to a gene: 6. Germline V gene lookup returns CDR1 SGHRS and CDR2 YFSETQ. The CDR3 loop spans 15 amino acids. The CDR3 spells CASSQGQGNTDTQYF. The sequenced CDR3 bases are TGCGCCAGCAGCCAAGGACAGGGAAACACAGATACG.

Regarding this clone: Read sequence stops 3 residues before the CDR3 end, and the germline J gene provides the missing end. The chain combines TRBV10-3 with TRBJ2-5; 9 nucleotides agree with TRBD1. J was trimmed by 2 bases and V by 1 base; bases with no gene match: 2. This CDR3 contains 15 residues. Per germline, CDR1 ENHRY and CDR2 SYGVKD. CDR3: CAISELTGGQETQYF. The DNA read from the CDR3 is TGTGCCATCAGTGAGTTGACAGGGGGGCAAGAGACC.

For this clone: The read ends 3 residues before the CDR3 terminus; that terminus is restored from the germline J gene. V is TRBV20-1 and J is TRBJ2-7; tentatively, D is TRBD1 (6 bases). Germline assignment: CDR1 DFQATT and CDR2 SNEGSKA (reference sequence). V lost 3 bases and J lost 4, with 13 bases in between. The CDR3 has 13 residues. The sequenced CDR3 bases are TGCAGTGCTAGTTCTACACAGGGTTACGAG. It codes for CSASSTQGYE. The full-length CDR3 reads as CSASSTQGYEQYF.

With regard to this clone: The CDR3 is cut off 3 residues early in the read; its end comes from the germline J gene. This rearrangement joins TRBV19 to TRBJ2-7, with TRBD1 matching over 7 bases. This CDR3 spans 14 amino acids. Looked up from germline, CDR1 is LNHDA and CDR2 is SQIVND (reference sequence). Trimming at V came to 5 bases and at J to 0 bases, leaving 4 bases not matched to a gene. Incomplete CDR3 DNA: TGTGCCAGTAGTCGCAGGGGGAGCTCCTACGAG. Translating gives CASSRRGSSYE. The complete CDR3 reads CASSRRGSSYEQYF. Complete variable domain (other parts from reference TRBV19 and TRBJ2-7): DGGITQSPKYLFRKEGQNVTLSCEQNLNHDAMYWYRQDPGQGLRLIYYSQIVNDFQKGDIAEGYSVSREKKESFPLTVTSAQKNPTAFYLCASSRRGSSYEQYFGPGTRLTVT.

A note on this clone: The CDR3 extends 3 residues past the end of the read, so its final part is completed from the germline J gene. The genes are TRBV5-6 and TRBJ1-2; D might be TRBD1 (5 bases). V was cut by 5 bases and J by 4 bases, with 15 bases left in between. The CDR3 length is 14 residues. CDR1 is SGHDT and CDR2 is YYEEEE in the germline V gene. The sequenced CDR3 bases are TGTGCCAGCAGTTACAATACAGGCTTCTATGGC. Protein product: CASSYNTGFYG. The complete CDR3 sequence is CASSYNTGFYGYTF.

Concerning this clone itself: The sequenced fragment ends 3 residues before the CDR3 boundary, so the rest is inferred from the germline J gene. This sequence joins TRBV20-1 and TRBJ2-5; D perhaps matches TRBD2 (6 bases). The germline gives CDR1 DFQATT, CDR2 SNEGSKA (reference sequence). Trimming shortened V by 3 bases and J by 5 bases, and 22 bases separated the two germline ends. The CDR3 has 16 amino acids. The CDR3 here is CSARDSFREASETQYF. The CDR3 bases that were read are TGCAGTGCTAGGGATTCGTTCAGGGAGGCTTCGGAGACC.

Details on this clone: The CDR3 is cut off 3 residues early in the read; its end comes from the germline J gene. V and J are TRBV2 and TRBJ2-5; 9 nucleotides line up with TRBD2. Trimming took 7 bases from V and 5 from J; bases not matched to a gene: 2. Germline CDR1 reads SNHLY; CDR2 reads FYNNEI. The CDR3 loop spans 12 amino acids. CDR3 DNA, as far as it was read: TGTGCCAGCAAGCGGGAGGTTGAGACC. Residues: CASKREVET. The entire CDR3 reads CASKREVETQYF.

Details on this clone: The observed sequence ends 3 residues before the CDR3 terminus, with the missing tail filled in from the germline J gene. The V gene is TRBV5-1, the J gene TRBJ2-3; 10 bases fit TRBD2. Unmatched junction bases numbered 9, after V lost 1 base and J lost 4 bases. Per the germline V gene, CDR1 is SGHRS and CDR2 is YFSETQ. This CDR3 is built from 17 residues. The covered CDR3 bases are TGCGCCAGCAGCTTGATGGGCAGCGGGAGGGCCCCAGATACG. Amino acids: CASSLMGSGRAPDT. The CDR3, in full, reads CASSLMGSGRAPDTQYF.

On this clone itself: One end of the junction is discordant with germline, which a read error may explain. Read sequence stops 3 residues before the CDR3 end, and the germline J gene provides the missing end. The chain employs TRBV7-6 and TRBJ2-1; 12 bases agree with TRBD2. CDR1 is SGHVS and CDR2 is FNYEAQ in the germline V gene. The CDR3 covers 15 residues. CDR3 bases read: TGTGCCAGCAGCCTAGCGGGGGGGCCTTTCAATGAG. Translating it yields CASSLAGGPFNE. The entire CDR3 reads CASSLAGGPFNEQFF. Using reference TRBV7-6 and TRBJ2-1 for the parts outside the CDR3, the full variable domain is GAGVSQSPRYKVTKRGQDVALRCDPISGHVSLYWYRQALGQGPEFLTYFNYEAQQDKSGLPNDRFSAERPEGSISTLTIQRTEQRDSAMYRCASSLAGGPFNEQFFGPGTRLTVL.

A remark on this clone: The read ends 3 residues shy of where the CDR3 ends; the end is completed using the germline J gene. V is TRBV10-3 and J is TRBJ2-2; TRBD1 matches 9 bases. Trimming at V came to 0 bases and at J to 2 bases, leaving 16 bases not matched to a gene. The CDR3 loop spans 21 amino acids. CDR1 and CDR2 from the germline V gene are ENHRY and SYGVKD. CDR3 DNA (partial): TGTGCCATCAGTGAGTCGATAACGGACAGGGGTGCCACACATAACACCGGGGAG. This sequence encodes CAISESITDRGATHNTGE. The entire CDR3 protein is CAISESITDRGATHNTGELFF.

As concerns this clone: The read terminates 3 residues before the CDR3 end, so the remaining end is supplied by the germline J gene. The gene calls are TRBV6-2 or TRBV6-3 and TRBJ1-6; D gene uncertain. The CDR3 loop spans 16 amino acids. Germline CDR1 reads MNHEY; CDR2 reads SVGEGT. Between the trimmed V and J ends, which lost 5 bases and 6 bases, there was a span of 17 bases. The sequenced CDR3 bases are TGTGCCAGCAGTAACGGGGTTGCCGCCCGTAATTCACCC. This gives the protein CASSNGVAARNSP. Given in full, the CDR3 is CASSNGVAARNSPLHF.

Remarks on this clone: The CDR3 end is not reached by the read, which stops 3 residues before it; the germline J gene fills it in. The rearrangement joins TRBV6-2 or TRBV6-3 to TRBJ2-7; 8 bases fit TRBD2. Germline V lookup: CDR1 MNHEY, CDR2 SVGEGT. The CDR3 covers 16 residues. Trimming cost V 2 bases and J 2 bases; bases outside gene matches: 8. CDR3 DNA (partial): TGTGCCAGCAGTTACCGCGGACTAGCCAGCGCCTACGAG. Translated: CASSYRGLASAYE. The full CDR3 protein is CASSYRGLASAYEQYF.

Turning to this clone: Relative to the germline gene, one junction end is altered; a read error may explain this. The sequence runs out 3 residues before the end of the CDR3; the remainder is reconstructed from the germline J gene. V gene TRBV4-2 combines with J gene TRBJ2-3, with 12 bases that match TRBD2. CDR3 length: 17 residues. From germline, CDR1 is LGHNA and CDR2 YNFKEQ. The covered CDR3 bases are TGCGCCAGCAGCCAAGATATAGGACTAGCGGGGACAGATACG. Its protein is CASSQDIGLAGTDT. The whole CDR3 sequence reads CASSQDIGLAGTDTQYF.